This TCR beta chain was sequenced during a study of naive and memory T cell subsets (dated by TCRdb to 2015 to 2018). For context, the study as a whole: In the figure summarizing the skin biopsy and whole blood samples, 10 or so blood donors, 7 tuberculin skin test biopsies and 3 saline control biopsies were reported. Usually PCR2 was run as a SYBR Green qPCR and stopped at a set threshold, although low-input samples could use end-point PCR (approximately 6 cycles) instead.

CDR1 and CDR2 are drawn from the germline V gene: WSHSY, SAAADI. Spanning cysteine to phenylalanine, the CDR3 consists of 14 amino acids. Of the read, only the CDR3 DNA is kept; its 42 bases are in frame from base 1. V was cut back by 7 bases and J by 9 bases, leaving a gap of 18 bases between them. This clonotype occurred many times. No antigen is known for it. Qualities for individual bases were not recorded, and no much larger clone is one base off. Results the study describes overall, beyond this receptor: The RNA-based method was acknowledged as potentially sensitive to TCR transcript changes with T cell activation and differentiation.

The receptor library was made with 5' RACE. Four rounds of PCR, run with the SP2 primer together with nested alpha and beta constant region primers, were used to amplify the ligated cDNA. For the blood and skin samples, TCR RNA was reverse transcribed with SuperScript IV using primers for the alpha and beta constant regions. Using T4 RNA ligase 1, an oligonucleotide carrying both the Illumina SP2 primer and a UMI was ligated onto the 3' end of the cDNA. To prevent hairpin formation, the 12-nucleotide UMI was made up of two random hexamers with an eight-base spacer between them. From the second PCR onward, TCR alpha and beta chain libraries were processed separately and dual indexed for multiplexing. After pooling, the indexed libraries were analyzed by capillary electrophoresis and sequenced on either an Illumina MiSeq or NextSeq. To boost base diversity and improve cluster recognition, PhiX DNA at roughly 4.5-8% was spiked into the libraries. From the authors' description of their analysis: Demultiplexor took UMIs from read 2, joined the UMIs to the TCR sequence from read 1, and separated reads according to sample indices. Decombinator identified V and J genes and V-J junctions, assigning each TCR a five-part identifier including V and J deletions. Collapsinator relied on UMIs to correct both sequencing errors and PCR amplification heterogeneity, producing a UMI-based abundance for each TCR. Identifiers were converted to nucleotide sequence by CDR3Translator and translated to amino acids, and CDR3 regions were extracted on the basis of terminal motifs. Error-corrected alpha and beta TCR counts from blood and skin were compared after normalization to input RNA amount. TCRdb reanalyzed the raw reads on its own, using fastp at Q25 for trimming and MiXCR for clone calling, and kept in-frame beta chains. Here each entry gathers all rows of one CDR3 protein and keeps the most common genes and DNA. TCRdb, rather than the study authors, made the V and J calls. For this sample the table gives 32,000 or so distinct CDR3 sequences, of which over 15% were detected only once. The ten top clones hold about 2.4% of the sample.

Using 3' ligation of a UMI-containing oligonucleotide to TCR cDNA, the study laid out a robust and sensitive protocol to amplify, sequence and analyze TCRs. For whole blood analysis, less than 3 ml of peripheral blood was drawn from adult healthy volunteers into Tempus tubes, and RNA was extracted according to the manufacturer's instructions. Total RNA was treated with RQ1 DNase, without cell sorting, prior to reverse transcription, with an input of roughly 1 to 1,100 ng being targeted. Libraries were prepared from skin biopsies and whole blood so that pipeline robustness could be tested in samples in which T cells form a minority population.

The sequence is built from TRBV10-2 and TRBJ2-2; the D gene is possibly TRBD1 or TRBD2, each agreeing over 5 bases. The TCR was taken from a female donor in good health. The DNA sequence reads TGCGCCAGCAATATTTACGGGGACCTTAGGGAGCTGTTTTTT. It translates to CASNIYGDLRELFF.